Below, 23 T cell receptor beta chains from the same sample are listed, as sequenced in a study of blood T cell repertoires in COVID-19. The method was immunoSEQ multiplex PCR; TCRdb's version includes in-frame clones alone and lacks a portion of them. The data hold more than 120,000 clones, with about 85% observed a single time. Sequences were obtained from peripheral blood. Receptors originate from a human donor with acute or convalescent COVID-19. The donor label of this sample is uncertain.

This clone was recorded once. The gene calls are TRBV28 and TRBJ2-1; 8 bases line up with TRBD2. Trimming at V came to 11 bases and at J to 8 bases, leaving 11 bases not matched to a gene. This CDR3 region has 13 residues. Looked up from germline, CDR1 is MDHEN and CDR2 is SYDVKM. The CDR3 nucleotides are TGTGCCCATACGTCACGAGCGGGGGATGAGCAGTTCTTC. Protein sequence: CAHTSRAGDEQFF.

The chain has TRBV3-1 (or the pseudogene TRBV3-2) and TRBJ2-1; tentatively, D is TRBD1 (6 bases). CDR1 and CDR2 (germline): LGHDT, YNNKEL (reference sequence). Trimming left V 4 bases short and J 2 bases short, with 21 bases between. There are 18 residues in the CDR3. The CDR3 sequence: CASSRRPLGGETYNEQFF. DNA for the CDR3: TGTGCCAGCAGCCGGCGGCCTCTAGGGGGAGAAACCTACAATGAGCAGTTCTTC.

The chain's CDR3 is CASSLMGDNSPLHF. The CDR3 nucleotides read TGTGCCAGCAGTTTAATGGGAGATAATTCACCCCTCCACTTT. The rearrangement joins TRBV28 to TRBJ1-6; D call uncertain. The CDR3 extends over 14 amino acids. CDR1 and CDR2 (germline): MDHEN, SYDVKM. V was clipped by 2 bases and J by 5 bases, with 7 bases between them.

This chain joins TRBV2 and TRBJ1-5; perhaps TRBD1 as D (5 bases). CDR3 length equals 13 residues. Trimming removed 1 base from V and 9 bases from J, with 10 bases in between. Germline lookup yields CDR1 SNHLY and CDR2 FYNNEI. Written as DNA, the CDR3 is TGTGCCAGCAGTGAAGAGCAGGGTAGGCCCCAGCATTTT. Its protein product is CASSEEQGRPQHF.

CDR3 sequence: CASSLDWAVSYEQYV. The CDR3 DNA reads as TGTGCCAGCAGCTTAGATTGGGCTGTGTCCTACGAGCAGTACGTC. The chain links TRBV11-2 to TRBJ2-7; no definite D call. Per germline, CDR1 SGHAT and CDR2 FQNNGV. The CDR3 has 15 amino acids. The germline V and J ends were trimmed by 0 bases and 1 base, with 10 bases remaining between them.

V is TRBV11-2 and J is TRBJ1-1, with a weak D call TRBD1 (5 bases). CDR3 length: 14 residues. The germline V and J ends were trimmed by 1 base and 3 bases, with 9 bases remaining between them. Germline CDR1 SGHAT, CDR2 FQNNGV. The CDR3 DNA sequence: TGTGCCAGCAGCTTAGTTAAAGGGGACACTGAAGCTTTCTTT. Encoded protein: CASSLVKGDTEAFF. Full variable domain (outside the CDR3, taken from reference TRBV11-2 and TRBJ1-1): EAGVAQSPRYKIIEKRQSVAFWCNPISGHATLYWYQQILGQGPKLLIQFQNNGVVDDSQLPKDRFSAERLKGVDSTLKIQPAKLEDSAVYLCASSLVKGDTEAFFGQGTRLTVV.

This clone showed up just a few times. The chain joins TRBV7-3 to TRBJ2-2; TRBD1 might be the D (5 bases). The germline V gene encodes CDR1 SGHTA and CDR2 FQGTGA. V was clipped by 5 bases and J by 4 bases, with 14 bases between them. The CDR3 is 15 residues long. The DNA for the CDR3 is TGTGCCAGCAGCCCAAGTCAGGGCGTCACCGGGGAGCTGTTTTTT. This sequence encodes CASSPSQGVTGELFF.

This rearrangement joins TRBV27 to TRBJ1-2; possible D gene TRBD1, 5 bases. The V end lost 1 base, the J end lost 1 base, and 13 bases lay between the germline ends. The V gene's germline CDR1 is MNHEY and CDR2 SMNVEV (reference sequence). The CDR3 sequence is 16 residues long. Here the CDR3 DNA reads TGTGCCAGCAGTTTATTTTCGGGGGGGAATAACTATGGCTACACCTTC. This encodes CASSLFSGGNNYGYTF.

This chain links TRBV2 with TRBJ1-5; the D is unclear. V was shortened by 1 base and J by 2 bases, with 6 bases between the two germline ends. CDR3 length: 14 amino acids. Germline lookup yields CDR1 SNHLY and CDR2 FYNNEI. CDR3 region: CASSEDSRNQPQHF. The DNA of the CDR3 is TGTGCCAGCAGTGAAGACAGTCGCAATCAGCCCCAGCATTTT.

CDR3 residues: CASSQIGRRRNNSPLHF. The CDR3 DNA is TGCGCCAGCAGCCAAATTGGTCGACGGCGGAATAATTCACCCCTCCACTTT. The chain uses TRBV4-1 and TRBJ1-6; D gene ambiguous. Per the germline V gene, CDR1 is MGHRA and CDR2 is YSYEKL. The CDR3 sequence is 17 residues long. Trimming removed 2 bases at V and 5 bases at J, with 16 bases between.

The V call is TRBV19, the J call TRBJ2-1; 12 nucleotides match TRBD2. CDR1 is LNHDA, CDR2 SQIVND, per germline (reference sequence). This CDR3 has 19 residues. With 5 bases clipped from V and 0 bases from J, the junction kept 11 bases outside the gene matches. For the CDR3, the DNA is TGTGCCAGTAGTCCGGGACTAGCGGGCGACGTCAGCTCCTACAATGAGCAGTTCTTC. Amino acid sequence: CASSPGLAGDVSSYNEQFF. Based on the CDR3 plus reference TRBV19 and TRBJ2-1, the full variable domain is DGGITQSPKYLFRKEGQNVTLSCEQNLNHDAMYWYRQDPGQGLRLIYYSQIVNDFQKGDIAEGYSVSREKKESFPLTVTSAQKNPTAFYLCASSPGLAGDVSSYNEQFFGPGTRLTVL.

The CDR3 DNA sequence: TGTGCCAGCAGTTGGACTAGCGGGAGACCCACAGATACGCAGTATTTT. As protein: CASSWTSGRPTDTQYF. The gene calls are TRBV6-5 and TRBJ2-3; 13 bases match TRBD2. V trimming: 4 bases; J trimming: 2 bases; junction bases outside the gene matches: 3. Germline V gives CDR1 MNHEY, CDR2 SVGAGI. The CDR3 consists of 16 residues.

The V gene is TRBV5-1, the J gene TRBJ1-5; D is unclear. Germline V lookup: CDR1 SGHRS, CDR2 YFSETQ. V was pared by 0 bases and J by 4 bases, with 8 bases between. The CDR3 spans 14 residues. The CDR3 sequence is CASSLGPENQPQHF. CDR3 nucleotides: TGCGCCAGCAGCTTGGGCCCAGAAAATCAGCCCCAGCATTTT. The full variable domain, completed using reference TRBV5-1 and TRBJ1-5, is KAGVTQTPRYLIKTRGQQVTLSCSPISGHRSVSWYQQTPGQGLQFLFEYFSETQRNKGNFPGRFSGRQFSNSRSEMNVSTLELGDSALYLCASSLGPENQPQHFGDGTRLSIL.

The chain joins TRBV14 to TRBJ1-4; 8 bases agree with TRBD1. This CDR3 region has 17 residues. Germline V gene sequence: CDR1 SGHDN, CDR2 FVKESK. V dropped 3 bases and J dropped 1; count of bases not matched to a gene: 7. CDR3 nucleotide sequence: TGTGCCAGCAGCCACCGGACAGGGTCGGAAACTAATGAAAAACTGTTTTTT. It translates to CASSHRTGSETNEKLFF.

The J gene is TRBJ1-2, the V gene TRBV5-4, with TRBD1 identical over 8 bases. Looked up from germline, CDR1 is SGHNT and CDR2 is YYREEE (reference sequence). This CDR3 region has 13 residues. The trim removed 4 bases at V and 4 bases at J, leaving 3 bases unmatched. The CDR3 region has the DNA TGTGCCAGCAGCCAAGGACAGGGCTATGGCTACACCTTC. Residues: CASSQGQGYGYTF.

This chain uses TRBV7-9 with TRBJ1-2; maybe TRBD1 (5 bases). Germline V CDR1 and CDR2: SEHNR, FQNEAQ (reference sequence). The V gene lost 2 bases and the J gene lost 3 bases, with 10 bases spanning the gap. CDR3 size: 14 residues. This chain's CDR3 is CASSLSGRHYGYTF. The CDR3 bases are TGTGCCAGCAGCTTATCAGGGCGGCACTATGGCTACACCTTC. The variable domain in full, with the rest retrieved from reference TRBV7-9 and TRBJ1-2, is DTGVSQNPRHKITKRGQNVTFRCDPISEHNRLYWYRQTLGQGPEFLTYFQNEAQLEKSRLLSDRFSAERPKGSFSTLEIQRTEQGDSAMYLCASSLSGRHYGYTFGSGTRLTVV.

This CDR3 is CASSFHSGSYEQYF. In DNA form, the CDR3 reads TGTGCCAGCAGCTTTCATTCAGGTTCCTACGAGCAGTACTTC. V usage is TRBV11-1 and J usage is TRBJ2-7; D is unclear. CDR3 size: 14 residues. Trimming left V 3 bases short and J 1 base short, with 10 bases between. Germline CDR1 SGHAT, CDR2 FQDESV (reference sequence).

This clone was seen once. V is TRBV9 and J is TRBJ2-3; 10 nucleotides align to TRBD2. The CDR3 totals 15 residues. Losses at the gene ends were 4 bases for V and 3 bases for J; bases not matched to a gene: 5. Germline V gene lookup returns CDR1 SGDLS and CDR2 YYNGEE. The CDR3 is CASSPIAGGTDTQYF. The DNA for the CDR3 is TGTGCCAGCAGCCCCATAGCGGGGGGTACAGATACGCAGTATTTT.

The J gene is TRBJ1-2, the V gene TRBV10-3; D is undetermined. V was pared by 0 bases and J by 2 bases, with 13 bases between. This CDR3 is built from 16 residues. Germline lookup yields CDR1 ENHRY and CDR2 SYGVKD. The CDR3 coding sequence is TGTGCCATCAGTGAGTCGGCGGGAGTAAGGAACTATGGCTACACCTTC. Protein product: CAISESAGVRNYGYTF.

The chain has TRBV7-9 and TRBJ2-3; the D gene is possibly TRBD2 (5 bases). V was trimmed by 1 base and J by 4 bases, leaving 12 bases between them. Germline assignment: CDR1 SEHNR and CDR2 FQNEAQ (reference sequence). This CDR3 is 15 amino acids long. Here the CDR3 DNA reads TGTGCCAGCAGCTTAGGGTGGGAGAACTCAGATACGCAGTATTTT. Its protein is CASSLGWENSDTQYF.

The rearrangement uses TRBV7-2 and TRBJ1-2; D perhaps matches TRBD1 (6 bases). The CDR3 has 13 amino acids. Between the trimmed V and J ends, which lost 5 bases and 3 bases, there was a span of 10 bases. Looked up from germline, CDR1 is SGHTA and CDR2 is FQGNSA. The CDR3 DNA is TGTGCCAGCAGCGGGCACAGGGACTATGGCTACACCTTC. Translating gives CASSGHRDYGYTF.

The V and J genes are TRBV5-8 and TRBJ2-5; TRBD2 matches at 7 bases. There are 16 residues in the CDR3. V lost 4 bases, J lost 5 bases, and 14 bases stayed unmatched. Germline CDR1 reads SGHTS; CDR2 reads YDEGEE. CDR3 bases: TGTGCCAGCAGCCCAAGAGGCCGGGACTACGGGGAGACCCAGTACTTC. It codes for CASSPRGRDYGETQYF.

The rearrangement uses TRBV7-2 and TRBJ1-5; D not certain. This CDR3 comprises 14 residues. V shed 7 bases and J shed 3 bases, with 13 bases lying between them. The V gene's germline CDR1 is SGHTA and CDR2 FQGNSA. CDR3 in DNA: TGTGCCAGCACCCCCGCCGGGGTCAATCAGCCCCAGCATTTT. Encoded protein: CASTPAGVNQPQHF.